This T cell receptor (beta chain) comes out of a study of T cell repertoires in cytomegalovirus infection. TCRdb used MiXCR to reprocess the reads, holding one entry per CDR3 protein. The sample lists about 830,000 distinct CDR3 sequences, roughly 33% occurring once. On this clonotype: The antigen is not known.

The CDR3 has 13 amino acids. Germline V gives CDR1 MNHEY, CDR2 SVGAGI. Trimming took 4 bases from V and 4 from J, leaving 8 bases between them. The chain has TRBV6-5 and TRBJ2-1; possible D gene TRBD1, 5 bases. The starting material was cultured CD8+ T cells from PBMCs, obtained from culture after CMV antigen stimulation. The sequence derives from a human donor in good health (CMV status not recorded). Some clones in this sample may be carry-over from other donors' samples. The CDR3 DNA sequence: TGTGCCAGCAGTTCGACAGTTTACAATGAGCAGTTCTTC. Encoded protein: CASSSTVYNEQFF.